This T cell receptor beta chain was sequenced during a study of blood T cell repertoires in COVID-19. The V end lost 4 bases, the J end lost 2 bases, and 8 bases lay between the germline ends. Looked up from germline, CDR1 is SGHKS and CDR2 is YYEKEE (reference sequence). The CDR3 runs 13 residues. Here immunoSEQ multiplex PCR was the method, and the copy in TCRdb shows in-frame clones only, minus some. The table records under 200,000 clones, more than 70% of them present only once. The count of this clone is one. V gene TRBV5-5 combines with J gene TRBJ2-3, with TRBD2 as a possible D gene (5 bases). This clonotype originated in a woman in her seventies who had recovered from COVID-19. Sequenced input: peripheral blood. For the CDR3, the DNA is TGTGCCAGCAGCCGGGAATTCACAGATACGCAGTATTTT. Residues: CASSREFTDTQYF.